This entry is about one TCR beta chain. The data originate from a study of CD8 T cells in ankylosing spondylitis. Trimming took 4 bases from V and 7 from J, leaving 14 bases between them. The CDR3 contains 13 residues. In germline, CDR1 is SGHRS, CDR2 YFSETQ. TCRdb passed the 5' RACE reads through MiXCR, listing each CDR3 protein once. The sample carries about 360,000 distinct CDR3 sequences, approximately 22% recorded once. The sequencing input was blood, either unsorted or a sorted T cell fraction (not recorded which). This chain joins TRBV5-1 and TRBJ1-1; D is perhaps TRBD1 (5 bases). The sequence was collected from a male donor with ankylosing spondylitis or in good health (not recorded which). The CDR3 spells CASSLGGFSEAFF. The CDR3 region has the DNA TGCGCCAGCAGCCTCGGGGGGTTCAGTGAAGCTTTCTTT.